The next 6 T cell receptor beta chains were all read from a single sample in a study of T cell responses to AZD1222 COVID-19 vaccine. The protocol was immunoSEQ multiplex PCR, while the TCRdb copy is restricted to in-frame clones and leaves out a portion. Among more than 90,000 clones, roughly 86% were seen once, and the ten largest hold around a sixth. The sequences come from peripheral blood, collected 28 days after the second AZD1222 dose. Receptors were obtained from an adult who received the AZD1222 COVID-19 vaccine.

The rearrangement uses TRBV6-5 and TRBJ1-3; D is perhaps TRBD1 (5 bases). V lost 7 bases to trimming and J lost 0 bases, with 10 bases between them. Germline loops: CDR1 MNHEY, CDR2 SVGAGI. This CDR3 is built from 14 residues. CDR3 protein: CASIQGGSGNTIYF. The CDR3, as DNA: TGTGCCAGCATCCAGGGAGGCTCTGGAAACACCATATATTTT.

The CDR3: CASSQEQYRGYTF. Written as DNA, the CDR3 is TGTGCCAGCAGCCAAGAACAGTATCGGGGCTACACCTTC. The chain joins TRBV3-1 (or the pseudogene TRBV3-2) to TRBJ1-2; D is unclear. CDR3 length equals 13 residues. V lost 0 bases to trimming and J lost 8 bases, with 10 bases between them. The germline gives CDR1 LGHDT, CDR2 YNNKEL (reference sequence).

This clone has more than one count but fewer than ten. The gene calls are TRBV28 and TRBJ1-2; TRBD1 matches 8 bases. Germline-derived CDR1 and CDR2 are MDHEN and SYDVKM. The CDR3 totals 14 residues. Unmatched junction bases numbered 7, after V lost 4 bases and J lost 6 bases. The chain's CDR3 is CASSSGGLPHGYTF. For the CDR3, the DNA is TGTGCCAGCAGTTCAGGGGGCTTACCGCATGGCTACACCTTC.

The chain joins TRBV30 to TRBJ1-2; D unresolved. CDR3 size: 13 residues. The V gene lost 3 bases and the J gene lost 4 bases, with 12 bases spanning the gap. The germline gives CDR1 GTSNPN, CDR2 SVGIG (reference sequence). The CDR3, as DNA: TGTGCCTGGAGGACGGGCAGGCTCTATGGCTACACCTTC. The encoded protein is CAWRTGRLYGYTF.

The chain is built from TRBV9 and TRBJ2-2; D is possibly TRBD2 (6 bases). This CDR3 contains 15 residues. V lost 4 bases, J lost 8 bases, and 18 bases lay in between. Germline V gene sequence: CDR1 SGDLS, CDR2 YYNGEE. DNA of the CDR3: TGTGCCAGCAGCCCCCCGATTAGCGGTTTGGGGGAGCTGTTTTTT. As protein: CASSPPISGLGELFF.

The J gene is TRBJ1-6, the V gene TRBV6-1; unclear D gene. The CDR3 covers 17 residues. Germline V gene lookup returns CDR1 MNHNS and CDR2 SASEGT. V was clipped by 3 bases and J by 7 bases, with 19 bases between them. This chain's CDR3 is CASSEQPGTSTNSPLHF. The CDR3 bases are TGTGCCAGCAGTGAGCAACCCGGAACCAGCACCAATTCACCCCTCCACTTT.